This is a list of T cell receptor beta chains from one sample in a study of blood T cell repertoires in COVID-19. The method was immunoSEQ multiplex PCR; TCRdb's version includes in-frame clones alone and lacks a portion of them. The table records tens of thousands of clones, roughly 84% of them present only once. Input material: peripheral blood. Receptors originate from a woman in her sixties or seventies with acute or convalescent COVID-19. Both conserved end residues are part of each CDR3. A D gene is named only where the DNA matches it firmly. Expanded clones are given a class, and other clones once, few, many or no size at all.

size	V	length	D	J	CDR3	DNA
NA	TRBV12-3/TRBV12-4	12	NA	TRBJ2-7	CASSGGTYEQYF	TGTGCCAGCAGTGGGGGGACCTACGAGCAGTACTTC
NA	TRBV18	13	NA	TRBJ2-3	CASSTGTSDTQYF	TGTGCCAGCTCAACCGGGACATCGGATACGCAGTATTTT
NA	TRBV18	15	NA	TRBJ2-6	CASSLGHSGANVLTF	TGTGCCAGCTCCCTGGGACACTCTGGGGCCAACGTCCTGACTTTC
NA	TRBV25-1	16	TRBD1	TRBJ1-6	CASSEYDRGSNSPLHF	TGTGCCAGCAGTGAATACGACAGGGGAAGTAATTCACCCCTCCACTTT
NA	TRBV3-1/TRBV3-2	16	TRBD1	TRBJ2-5	CASSPDRQGARETQYF	TGTGCCAGCAGCCCAGACCGACAGGGGGCTAGGGAGACCCAGTACTTC
NA	TRBV4-2	15	TRBD2	TRBJ2-7	CASSPSAGVGYEQYF	TGTGCCAGCAGCCCTTCGGCGGGGGTGGGCTACGAGCAGTACTTC
NA	TRBV15	14	NA	TRBJ1-1	CATSRGSATTEAFF	TGTGCCACCAGCAGAGGTTCCGCAACAACTGAAGCTTTCTTT
once	TRBV28	10	TRBD1	TRBJ2-7	CASRDRGTHF	TGTGCCAGCAGAGACAGGGGAACGCACTTC
NA	TRBV18	19	TRBD1	TRBJ1-5	CASSPSLGQGNRSNQPQHF	TGTGCCAGCTCACCCAGTCTCGGACAGGGTAATAGAAGCAATCAGCCCCAGCATTTT
medium-sized	TRBV7-3	15	NA	TRBJ1-6	CASSLIGGDNSPLHF	TGTGCCAGCAGCTTAATCGGCGGAGATAATTCACCCCTCCACTTT
NA	TRBV28	15	NA	TRBJ1-3	CASSLDQASGNTIYF	TGTGCCAGCAGTTTAGACCAGGCTTCTGGAAACACCATATATTTT
NA	TRBV2	15	TRBD1	TRBJ2-5	CASRQTGAIQETQYF	TGTGCCAGCAGACAAACAGGGGCAATACAAGAGACCCAGTACTTC
NA	TRBV14	15	TRBD1	TRBJ1-2	CASSQEGGSIYGYTF	TGTGCCAGCAGCCAAGAAGGGGGCAGCATCTATGGCTACACCTTC
medium-sized	TRBV28	13	TRBD2	TRBJ2-5	CASSLGGGETQYF	TGTGCCAGCAGTTTAGGGGGGGGAGAGACCCAGTACTTC
NA	TRBV19	15	NA	TRBJ1-1	CASSINLRGGTEAFF	TGTGCCAGTAGTATCAATCTCAGGGGTGGGACTGAAGCTTTCTTT
few	TRBV30	12	TRBD1	TRBJ2-7	CAWGQGRYEQYF	TGTGCCTGGGGACAGGGAAGGTACGAGCAGTACTTC
NA	TRBV6-5	13	TRBD1	TRBJ1-2	CASSFGTDYGYTF	TGTGCCAGCAGTTTCGGGACAGACTATGGCTACACCTTC
NA	TRBV12-3/TRBV12-4	13	NA	TRBJ1-1	CASIEDRNTEAFF	TGTGCCAGCATCGAGGACAGGAACACTGAAGCTTTCTTT
NA	TRBV5-4	16	TRBD1	TRBJ1-4	CASSRVGTASNEKLFF	TGTGCCAGCAGCCGCGTAGGGACAGCAAGTAATGAAAAACTGTTTTTT
NA	TRBV25-1	13	TRBD1	TRBJ2-7	CASSKGQGFEQYF	TGTGCCAGCAGTAAGGGACAGGGGTTCGAGCAGTACTTC
once	TRBV15	17	TRBD1	TRBJ1-5	CATSRGQGGDSNQPQHF	TGTGCCACCAGCAGAGGTCAGGGGGGTGATAGCAATCAGCCCCAGCATTTT
NA	TRBV6-5	12	NA	TRBJ1-2	CASSGVGVGYTF	TGTGCCAGCAGCGGGGTCGGTGTGGGCTACACCTTC
once	TRBV28	14	TRBD1	TRBJ2-7	CASRRTGLLYEQYF	TGTGCCAGCAGGAGGACAGGCCTCCTCTACGAGCAGTACTTC
once	TRBV6-6	16	NA	TRBJ1-3	CASSYTAGFSGNTIYF	TGTGCCAGCAGTTACACCGCCGGGTTCTCTGGAAACACCATATATTTT